This TCR beta chain was obtained from a study of shared clonotypes between healthy human individuals. General study findings and limits: Among several donors, about 4.6% of naive CD4 clonotypes were found in common. An expected dependence of interdonor clonotype sharing on sequencing depth was noted.

The CDR3 runs to 14 residues. V lost 4 bases, J lost 7 bases, and 3 bases stayed unmatched. Germline loops: CDR1 SNHLY, CDR2 FYNNEI. Deep level was the assay's run setting. In the source study's methods: Filtering differed for immunoSEQ, which gave only junction sequences without quality scores. Produced via immunoSEQ multiplex PCR; TCRdb's table is partial and in-frame only. That table is the source of V, J and clone size, and D and trimming were worked out from the DNA. The profile shows some 2,000,000 clones, nearly 97% of them singletons. Concerning this clone: Its target is not known.

The sequence came from a man in his late teens or twenties in good health. This chain links TRBV2 with TRBJ2-1; 11 bases map to TRBD2. Sequencing used naive CD4+ T cells sorted from blood. Noted subset: CD45RA+ positively selected. This CDR3 reads CASSASGGNNEQFF. The CDR3 region has the DNA TGTGCCAGCAGTGCTAGCGGGGGGAATAATGAGCAGTTCTTC.